This TCR beta chain is drawn from a study of CD8+ T cells in alopecia areata (dated by TCRdb to the late 2010s). About the investigation overall: To study T cell clonal expansion in alopecia areata, the researchers applied high-throughput TCRbeta sequencing to both the C3H/HeJ mouse model and human patients. Amplification of TCRbeta CDR3 regions was done by immunoSEQ multiplex PCR using 35 Vbeta forward primers and 13 Jbeta reverse primers. Clonality in the scalp was compared among normal scalp (n=4), patchy alopecia areata scalp (n=8), and alopecia totalis/universalis scalp (n=8). RNA was obtained with the PAXgene miRNA kit for fixed scalp, the miRNeasy kit for PBMCs, and the RNeasy kit for mouse skin. On the human side, TCRbeta sequencing was run on scalp tissue and on sorted CD4+ and CD8+ peripheral blood T cells from healthy controls and from alopecia areata patients with either patchy or totalis/universalis disease.

The CDR3 sequence holds 13 residues, the cysteine and phenylalanine included. The sequence is cut down to CDR3 DNA, 39 bases in frame from base 1. Taken from the germline V gene (reference sequence), the CDR1 and CDR2 loops are SEHNR and FQNEAQ. Points the paper makes about the study in general: Resident alphabeta T cells in normal human skin are also sequenced, complicating scalp TCR repertoire analysis, unlike mouse skin dominated by gammadelta T cells. Compared with normal scalp, lesional scalp had higher clonality and more expanded CD8+ clones, particularly in alopecia totalis/universalis, a pattern that suggests antigenic drive. Shared TCR sequences between patients were less evident than in mice, which may be partly attributable to HLA diversity in the patient population.

PBMCs were isolated by density centrifugation and stained for CD3, CD4 and CD8, after which CD4+ and CD8+ T cells were sorted on a FACSAria. Scalp biopsies and blood samples were provided by unaffected controls. The method was the immunoSEQ multiplex PCR assay. RNA was extracted from all samples and reverse transcribed into cDNA, which served as template for TCR sequencing. SuperScript III was used for first-strand cDNA synthesis, primed with a 2:1 mix of oligo-dT and random hexamers. A synthetic immune receptor repertoire was used to gauge amplification bias, and whatever bias remained was removed computationally. Per the authors' processing: After raw reads were preprocessed to remove errors, the CDR3 was defined following IMGT conventions as running from the conserved cysteine to phenylalanine. To get clonality, Shannon entropy was normalized by log2 of the number of productive unique TCRs and the result was subtracted from 1. Scalp TCRbeta sequences were cross-referenced with sorted blood CD4 and CD8 repertoires so that the CD4 or CD8 identity of scalp clones could be inferred. Held by TCRdb, this immuneACCESS table contains in-frame sequences only and omits some clones. Under half of the omission traces to an unresolved V gene where checked; the cause of the rest is unknown. Clone size and the V and J calls come from that table; the DNA yielded D and trimming. Counted in this sample were around 190,000 clones; roughly three fifths of them appeared once. The top ten clones comprise nearly 5% of the sample.

This clone has a handful of counts. The antigen it binds to is not known. No base qualities exist here, and no much larger clone lies one base off it. Rearrangement joined TRBV7-9 to TRBJ2-1; 8 nucleotides in the junction match TRBD2. The sequencing input was CD8+ T cells sorted from blood. This clonotype was obtained from a human donor in good health. Here the CDR3 is given as CAARSGGGNEQFF. At the DNA level, the sequence is TGTGCAGCCAGGAGCGGGGGCGGTAATGAGCAGTTCTTC.